What follows are 27 T cell receptor beta chains derived from one specimen sequenced in a study of blood T cell repertoires in COVID-19. Generated by immunoSEQ multiplex PCR, the TCRdb table keeps only in-frame clones and is missing some. The sample lists 210,000 or so clones, approximately 80% seen once, with about 10% in the top ten. The sequencing input was peripheral blood. The receptors here all came from a woman older than 75 with acute or convalescent COVID-19.

V and J are TRBV5-4 and TRBJ1-4; TRBD1 agrees at 8 bases. J gave up 6 bases and V 4 bases, and 5 bases lay outside the gene matches. Germline loops: CDR1 SGHNT, CDR2 YYREEE (reference sequence). This CDR3 spans 14 amino acids. The CDR3 DNA is TGTGCCAGCAGCGTGGACAGGGCGGATGAAAAACTGTTTTTT. Encoded protein: CASSVDRADEKLFF.

The V gene is TRBV6-5, the J gene TRBJ1-5; maybe TRBD1 (6 bases). Trimming removed 2 bases from V and 7 bases from J, with 12 bases in between. The length of the CDR3 is 14 residues. Germline values: CDR1 MNHEY, CDR2 SVGAGI. CDR3 sequence: CASSYRPGGQPQHF. The CDR3 DNA follows: TGTGCCAGCAGTTACCGTCCGGGGGGCCAGCCCCAGCATTTT.

The chain carries TRBV11-2 and TRBJ1-1; TRBD1 is a possible D gene (5 bases). The V end was cut by 5 bases, the J end by 0 bases, with 10 bases between. Germline assignment: CDR1 SGHAT and CDR2 FQNNGV. The CDR3 is 14 residues long. The CDR3 sequence is CASSPRTLNTEAFF. DNA for the CDR3: TGTGCCAGCAGCCCCAGGACACTGAACACTGAAGCTTTCTTT.

CDR3 in amino acids: CATGTGSVLQTQYF. The CDR3 DNA is TGTGCCACCGGGACAGGGAGTGTTTTGCAGACCCAGTACTTC. The V gene is TRBV24-1, the J gene TRBJ2-5; 9 bases agree with TRBD1. The CDR3 runs 14 residues. Germline assignment: CDR1 KGHDR and CDR2 SFDVKD. V lost 9 bases to trimming and J lost 6 bases; unmatched junction nucleotides: 10.

The chain's CDR3 is CASSGDRGPSQGYTF. The CDR3 region has the DNA TGTGCCAGCAGCGGGGACAGGGGGCCCTCCCAGGGCTACACCTTC. The chain uses TRBV3-1 (or the pseudogene TRBV3-2) and TRBJ1-2; 12 nucleotides agree with TRBD1. Germline CDR1 is LGHDT and CDR2 is YNNKEL (reference sequence). Unmatched junction bases numbered 9, after V lost 5 bases and J lost 8 bases. The length of the CDR3 is 15 residues.

CDR3 nucleotide sequence: TGTGCCAGTAGTATTACGACGGGGATTAACTATGGCTACACCTTC. Its protein product is CASSITTGINYGYTF. The chain carries TRBV19 and TRBJ1-2; D remains ambiguous. CDR1 is LNHDA and CDR2 is SQIVND in the germline V gene (reference sequence). CDR3 size: 15 residues. The V end lost 3 bases, the J end lost 1 base, and 12 bases lay between the germline ends.

This clone was picked up one time. The rearrangement joins TRBV19 to TRBJ2-7; D is unresolved. In germline, CDR1 is LNHDA, CDR2 SQIVND (reference sequence). Between the trimmed V and J ends, which lost 1 base and 2 bases, there was a span of 6 bases. This CDR3 has 13 amino acids. CDR3 in amino acids: CASSIAVAYEQYF. As DNA, the CDR3 is TGTGCCAGTAGTATAGCGGTAGCCTACGAGCAGTACTTC.

The chain employs TRBV27 and TRBJ2-7, with no clear D. V shed 2 bases and J shed 6 bases, with 14 bases lying between them. Germline V gives CDR1 MNHEY, CDR2 SMNVEV (reference sequence). This CDR3 has 14 amino acids. CDR3 sequence (DNA): TGTGCCAGCAGTTTAAGGCCCCGAGCAGGCGAGCAGTACTTC. This gives the protein CASSLRPRAGEQYF.

The gene calls are TRBV19 and TRBJ2-2; no definite D call. The CDR3 has 13 residues. The V gene lost 7 bases and the J gene lost 1 base, with 7 bases spanning the gap. Looked up from germline, CDR1 is LNHDA and CDR2 is SQIVND (reference sequence). The CDR3 region has the DNA TGTGCCAGTACCCCAGTGAACACCGGGGAGCTGTTTTTT. Translated: CASTPVNTGELFF.

J is TRBJ2-2 and V is TRBV30; 9 nucleotides match TRBD1. Losses at the gene ends were 4 bases for V and 6 bases for J; bases not matched to a gene: 12. This CDR3 spans 16 amino acids. CDR1 is GTSNPN, CDR2 SVGIG, per germline (reference sequence). CDR3 loop: CAWNAKGQGRPGELFF. DNA of the CDR3: TGTGCCTGGAACGCTAAGGGACAGGGTCGGCCCGGGGAGCTGTTTTTT.

The gene calls are TRBV19 and TRBJ1-5; tentatively, D is TRBD1 (5 bases). CDR3 length: 15 residues. Germline V gene lookup returns CDR1 LNHDA and CDR2 SQIVND (reference sequence). V dropped 5 bases and J dropped 5 bases, with 16 bases sitting between them. The CDR3 protein is CASSPLDRKDQPQHF. CDR3 in DNA: TGTGCCAGTAGTCCCCTAGACAGAAAGGATCAGCCCCAGCATTTT.

The chain joins TRBV28 to TRBJ1-2; 8 positions match TRBD1. Germline trimming cut 5 bases from V and 6 bases from J; bases unmatched to any gene: 14. The CDR3 consists of 16 residues. Germline values: CDR1 MDHEN, CDR2 SYDVKM. CDR3 coding DNA: TGTGCCAGCAGTACCCGCGCGTTGGGACAGGACCATGGCTACACCTTC. Its protein product is CASSTRALGQDHGYTF.

A single count supports this clone. The rearrangement joins TRBV3-1 (or the pseudogene TRBV3-2) to TRBJ2-7, with a weak D call TRBD2 (6 bases). Trimming stripped 1 base from V and 4 bases from J, with 11 bases between. This CDR3 has 14 amino acids. The V gene's germline CDR1 is LGHDT and CDR2 YNNKEL (reference sequence). The CDR3 sequence: CASSQGVGLYEQYF. In nucleotides, the CDR3 is TGTGCCAGCAGCCAAGGGGTAGGACTATACGAGCAGTACTTC.

The rearrangement joins TRBV5-1 to TRBJ1-4; 10 bases line up with TRBD1. The CDR3 is 15 amino acids. The J segment lost 5 bases and the V segment lost 3 bases, leaving 4 bases of the junction unmatched. The V gene's germline CDR1 is SGHRS and CDR2 YFSETQ. The CDR3 is CASSSMGQGNEKLFF. CDR3 DNA sequence: TGCGCCAGCAGCTCTATGGGACAGGGGAATGAAAAACTGTTTTTT.

The CDR3 bases are TGTGCCAGCAGCTTAGTAGTCAGGGATTCACCCCTCCACTTT. It yields the protein CASSLVVRDSPLHF. The chain has TRBV7-2 and TRBJ1-6, with D perhaps TRBD1 (5 bases). The germline V gene encodes CDR1 SGHTA and CDR2 FQGNSA. V dropped 1 base and J dropped 8 bases, with 9 bases sitting between them. There are 14 residues in the CDR3.

This sequence joins TRBV5-1 and TRBJ1-1, with D perhaps TRBD1 (6 bases). Deletions cut 4 bases from V and 2 bases from J, with 18 bases between. The V gene's germline CDR1 is SGHRS and CDR2 YFSETQ. This CDR3 is 16 amino acids long. The CDR3 spells CASSPSAGAGNTEAFF. DNA of the CDR3: TGCGCCAGCAGCCCGTCGGCAGGGGCCGGAAACACTGAAGCTTTCTTT. Together with reference TRBV5-1 and TRBJ1-1, the CDR3 gives the full variable domain: KAGVTQTPRYLIKTRGQQVTLSCSPISGHRSVSWYQQTPGQGLQFLFEYFSETQRNKGNFPGRFSGRQFSNSRSEMNVSTLELGDSALYLCASSPSAGAGNTEAFFGQGTRLTVV.

The CDR3, as DNA: TGTGCCAGCTCGCCATCGACAGGGGCCCACAATGAGCAGTTCTTC. It translates to CASSPSTGAHNEQFF. V is TRBV18 and J is TRBJ2-1, with 8 bases that match TRBD1. The germline CDR1 and CDR2 sequences are KGHSH and LQKENI. Trimming took 6 bases from V and 5 from J; bases not matched to a gene: 9. This CDR3 spans 15 amino acids.

J is TRBJ1-3 and V is TRBV15, with D possibly TRBD1 on 5 matching bases. Looked up from germline, CDR1 is LNHNV and CDR2 is YYDKDF (reference sequence). This CDR3 region has 16 residues. V was trimmed by 0 bases and J by 2 bases, leaving 11 bases between them. CDR3 region: CATSRDRRVTGNTIYF. The CDR3 bases are TGTGCCACCAGCAGAGATCGCAGGGTTACTGGAAACACCATATATTTT.

V and J are TRBV6-2 or TRBV6-3 and TRBJ1-5, with D hard to call. Looked up from germline, CDR1 is MNHEY and CDR2 is SVGEGT. The V end lost 2 bases, the J end lost 2 bases, and 7 bases lay between the germline ends. This CDR3 is built from 14 residues. The DNA of the CDR3 is TGTGCCAGCAGTTACGGCGGGGGCAATCAGCCCCAGCATTTT. Its translation: CASSYGGGNQPQHF.

The count of this clone is one. The V and J genes are TRBV2 and TRBJ1-5; 7 nucleotides agree with TRBD1. This CDR3 is built from 15 residues. Trimming at V came to 4 bases and at J to 3 bases, leaving 6 bases not matched to a gene. Germline V lookup: CDR1 SNHLY, CDR2 FYNNEI. The CDR3, as DNA: TGTGCCAGCAGTGCGGGACAGCCTCTCAATCAGCCCCAGCATTTT. Encoded protein: CASSAGQPLNQPQHF.

The chain recombines TRBV16 with TRBJ2-7; D unclear. Per the germline V gene, CDR1 is KGHSY and CDR2 is FQNENV. The CDR3 is 13 amino acids. Trimming took 4 bases from V and 3 from J, leaving 10 bases between them. CDR3 protein: CASSPRSLYEQYF. The CDR3 coding sequence is TGTGCCAGCAGCCCCCGGTCTCTCTACGAGCAGTACTTC.

The V call is TRBV29-1, the J call TRBJ1-5; the match to TRBD1 covers 10 bases. The CDR3 totals 13 residues. Trimming cost V 6 bases and J 6 bases; bases outside gene matches: 5. Germline assignment: CDR1 SQVTM and CDR2 ANQGSEA. The CDR3 region is CSVQTGGGQPQHF. The DNA for the CDR3 is TGCAGCGTCCAGACAGGGGGCGGTCAGCCCCAGCATTTT.

In nucleotides, the CDR3 is TGTGCCAGCAGCTTAGTAGGGCACAGGGGGACAAGCTCCTACAATGAGCAGTTCTTC. The encoded protein is CASSLVGHRGTSSYNEQFF. The rearrangement uses TRBV7-2 and TRBJ2-1; 8 nucleotides agree with TRBD1. The V gene end was trimmed by 1 base and the J gene end by 0 bases; junction bases not matched to a gene: 11. The CDR3 totals 19 residues. Per germline, CDR1 SGHTA and CDR2 FQGNSA.

The V call is TRBV5-4, the J call TRBJ2-7; 7 bases are shared with TRBD2. The CDR3 length is 15 residues. CDR1 is SGHNT, CDR2 YYREEE, per germline (reference sequence). V trimming: 2 bases; J trimming: 5 bases; junction bases outside the gene matches: 10. CDR3 region: CASSFFWEGDHEQYF. The CDR3 DNA follows: TGTGCCAGCAGCTTTTTCTGGGAGGGAGACCACGAGCAGTACTTC.

The CDR3 protein is CASPKSCGKHPAGDTKGGKSEQYF. For the CDR3, the DNA is TGTGCCAGCCCAAAGTCCTGCGGAAAACACCCTGCCGGTGATACAAAGGGGGGGAAATCCGAGCAGTACTTC. V and J are TRBV21-1 and TRBJ2-7; the D segment call TRBD2 is taken from the table without a DNA check. TRBV21-1 is noted as a pseudogene. The CDR3 consists of 24 residues.

The rearrangement links TRBV28 to TRBJ2-1; TRBD2 is a possible D gene (5 bases). This CDR3 contains 15 residues. The ends were cut back, 6 bases at V and 4 bases at J, with 16 bases in the middle. CDR1 is MDHEN and CDR2 is SYDVKM in the germline V gene. The CDR3 bases are TGTGCCAGCAGCCCTACTAGAGTCTATTACAATGAGCAGTTCTTC. This codes for CASSPTRVYYNEQFF.

The V call is TRBV18, the J call TRBJ1-1, with D possibly being TRBD1 (5 bases). From germline, CDR1 is KGHSH and CDR2 LQKENI. The CDR3 contains 16 residues. Trimming took off 5 bases at V and 1 base at J, with 17 bases between the two ends. Written as DNA, the CDR3 is TGTGCCAGCTCAATACGTCAACCGACAGAGAACACTGAAGCTTTCTTT. This gives the protein CASSIRQPTENTEAFF. Together with reference TRBV18 and TRBJ1-1, the CDR3 gives the full variable domain: NAGVMQNPRHLVRRRGQEARLRCSPMKGHSHVYWYRQLPEEGLKFMVYLQKENIIDESGMPKERFSAEFPKEGPSILRIQQVVRGDSAAYFCASSIRQPTENTEAFFGQGTRLTVV.